The entry below describes one T cell receptor beta chain. Its target is unknown. Every donor was a healthy person donating bone marrow. This entry comes from a study of cytomegalovirus exposure and HLA in healthy donors. The study's findings and limits: Prior analysis indicated that the majority of TCR beta V segments exhibited productivity approximately 87% or approximately 30% of the time.

In the PCR, 60 Vbeta and 13 Jbeta primers were used. The table came from immunoSEQ multiplex PCR; TCRdb's copy has only in-frame clones and leaves some out. This sample's table has 55,000 to 85,000 clones. Germline CDR1 reads SEHNR; CDR2 reads FQNEAQ (reference sequence). V shed 5 bases and J 5 bases; nucleotides not matched to a gene: 7. The CDR3 is made up of 15 amino acids. This sequence joins TRBV7-9 and TRBJ2-2; 8 bases fit TRBD1. Source material: PBMCs. This TCR was sampled from a woman in her twenties or thirties in good health and CMV-seronegative. This CDR3 is CASSPGQGDTGELFF. The CDR3 bases are TGTGCCAGCAGCCCCGGACAGGGAGATACCGGGGAGCTGTTTTTT.